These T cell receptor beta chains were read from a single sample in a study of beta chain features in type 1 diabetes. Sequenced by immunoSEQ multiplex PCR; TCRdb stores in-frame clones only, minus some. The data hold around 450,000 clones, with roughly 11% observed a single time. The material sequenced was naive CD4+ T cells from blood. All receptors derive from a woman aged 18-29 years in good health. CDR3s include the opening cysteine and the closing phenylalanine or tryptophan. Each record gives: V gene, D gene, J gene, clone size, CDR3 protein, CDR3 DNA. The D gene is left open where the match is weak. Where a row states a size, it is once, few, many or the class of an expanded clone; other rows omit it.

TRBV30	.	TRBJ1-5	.	CAWSIISGRKPQHF	TGTGCCTGGAGTATAATCTCTGGTCGCAAGCCCCAGCATTTT
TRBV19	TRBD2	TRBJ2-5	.	CASSTRTSGLETQYF	TGTGCCAGTAGTACCCGGACTAGCGGTCTAGAGACCCAGTACTTC
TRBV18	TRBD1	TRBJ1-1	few	CASSPPGQGLAEAFF	TGTGCCAGCTCACCGCCGGGACAGGGCTTAGCTGAAGCTTTCTTT
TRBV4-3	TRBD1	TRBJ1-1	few	CASSHVDRDTEAFF	TGCGCCAGCAGCCATGTCGACAGGGACACTGAAGCTTTCTTT
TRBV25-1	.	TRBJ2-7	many	CASSGWVVQNEQYF	TGTGCCAGCAGTGGATGGGTCGTCCAGAACGAGCAGTACTTC
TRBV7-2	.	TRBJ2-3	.	CASSVGDTQYF	TGTGCCAGCAGCGTGGGAGATACGCAGTATTTT
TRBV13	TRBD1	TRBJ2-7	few	CASSLKGTGTHEQYF	TGTGCCAGCAGCTTAAAAGGGACAGGTACCCACGAGCAGTACTTC
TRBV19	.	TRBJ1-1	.	CASSISLLANTEAFF	TGTGCCAGTAGTATTTCCTTGTTGGCGAACACTGAAGCTTTCTTT
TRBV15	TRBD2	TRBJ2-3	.	CATSRGLARTDTQYF	TGTGCCACCAGCCGCGGACTAGCGAGGACAGATACGCAGTATTTT
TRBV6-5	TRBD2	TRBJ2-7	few	CASSYNGGRSHEQYF	TGTGCCAGCAGTTACAATGGCGGGAGAAGCCACGAGCAGTACTTC
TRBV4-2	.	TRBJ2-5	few	CASSLTSQGAETQYF	TGTGCCAGCAGCCTCACCTCGCAGGGTGCCGAGACCCAGTACTTC
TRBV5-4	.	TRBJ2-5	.	CASSPELRGRETQYF	TGTGCCAGCAGCCCCGAGCTTCGGGGCCGAGAGACCCAGTACTTC
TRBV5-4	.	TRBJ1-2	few	CASSLAKDGYTF	TGTGCCAGCAGCTTGGCCAAGGATGGCTACACCTTC
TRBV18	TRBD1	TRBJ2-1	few	CASSPRTGGTRGKYNEQFF	TGTGCCAGCTCACCTCGGACAGGGGGCACTCGGGGGAAATACAATGAGCAGTTCTTC
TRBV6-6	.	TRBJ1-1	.	CASSYSRGNTEAFF	TGTGCCAGCAGTTACTCCAGGGGTAACACTGAAGCTTTCTTT
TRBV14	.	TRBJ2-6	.	CAKNRSLTGANVLTF	TGTGCCAAAAACAGGTCGCTTACTGGGGCCAACGTCCTGACTTTC
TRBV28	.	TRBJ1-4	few	CASSPRGLVVGPNEKLFF	TGTGCCAGCAGTCCCCGCGGGCTGGTGGTAGGGCCTAATGAAAAACTGTTTTTT
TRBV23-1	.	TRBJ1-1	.	CASSREGGPEAFF	TGCGCCAGCAGTCGGGAGGGAGGTCCTGAAGCTTTCTTT
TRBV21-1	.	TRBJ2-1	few	CASSKARAGAQQFF	TGTGCCAGCAGCAAAGCCCGCGCAGGGGCGCAGCAGTTCTTC
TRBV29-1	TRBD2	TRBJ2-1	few	CSVLREGEQFF	TGCAGCGTTTTACGGGAGGGTGAGCAGTTCTTC
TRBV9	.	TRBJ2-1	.	CASSWGMEGNEQFF	TGTGCCAGCAGCTGGGGGATGGAGGGCAATGAGCAGTTCTTC
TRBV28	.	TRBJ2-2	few	CASSTVIKGAGELFF	TGTGCCAGCAGTACAGTCATAAAGGGTGCCGGGGAGCTGTTTTTT
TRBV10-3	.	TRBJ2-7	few	CAISESSGPYEQYF	TGTGCCATCAGTGAGTCGAGCGGACCCTACGAGCAGTACTTC
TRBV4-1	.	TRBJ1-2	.	CASSHEPSRTNYTF	TGCGCCAGCAGCCATGAACCAAGCCGGACAAACTACACCTTC
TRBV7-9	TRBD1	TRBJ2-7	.	CASSLTGGNYEQYF	TGTGCCAGCAGCTTGACAGGGGGTAACTACGAGCAGTACTTC
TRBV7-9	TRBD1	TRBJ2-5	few	CASSLPQGGETQYF	TGTGCCAGCAGCTTACCCCAAGGGGGCGAGACCCAGTACTTC
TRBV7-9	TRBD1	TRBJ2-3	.	CASSPGQGNADTQYF	TGTGCCAGCAGCCCGGGACAGGGAAATGCAGATACGCAGTATTTT
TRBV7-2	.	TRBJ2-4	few	CASSPWYTGKNIQYF	TGTGCCAGCAGCCCCTGGTACACGGGCAAAAACATTCAGTACTTC
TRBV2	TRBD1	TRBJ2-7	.	CASSKDRPPYEQYF	TGTGCCAGCAGCAAGGACAGGCCTCCTTACGAGCAGTACTTC
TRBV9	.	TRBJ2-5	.	CASSVRDLETQYF	TGTGCCAGCAGCGTACGGGACTTAGAGACCCAGTACTTC
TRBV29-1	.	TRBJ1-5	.	CSVVEGGGQPQHF	TGCAGCGTTGTGGAGGGAGGGGGTCAGCCCCAGCATTTT
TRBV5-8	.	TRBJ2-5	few	CASSFHQGVGETQYF	TGTGCCAGCAGCTTCCATCAAGGGGTTGGGGAGACCCAGTACTTC